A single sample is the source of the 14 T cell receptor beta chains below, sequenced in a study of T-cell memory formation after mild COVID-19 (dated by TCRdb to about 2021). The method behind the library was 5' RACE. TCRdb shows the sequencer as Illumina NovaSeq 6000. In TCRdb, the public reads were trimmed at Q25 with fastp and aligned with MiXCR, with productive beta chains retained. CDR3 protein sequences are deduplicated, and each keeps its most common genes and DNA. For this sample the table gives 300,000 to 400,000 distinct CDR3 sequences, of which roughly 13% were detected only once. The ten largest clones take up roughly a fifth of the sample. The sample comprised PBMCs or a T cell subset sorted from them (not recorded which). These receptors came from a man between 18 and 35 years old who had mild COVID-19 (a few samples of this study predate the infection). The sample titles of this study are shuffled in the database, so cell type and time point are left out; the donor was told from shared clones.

CDR3 bases: TGTGCCAGCAGCTTTGGTCGGGACAGCTACAATGAGCAGTTCTTC. This codes for CASSFGRDSYNEQFF. V and J are TRBV5-5 and TRBJ2-1; TRBD1 matches 7 bases. The CDR3 runs 15 residues. Germline V lookup: CDR1 SGHKS, CDR2 YYEKEE (reference sequence). V was pared by 2 bases and J by 3 bases, with 5 bases of the junction left unmatched.

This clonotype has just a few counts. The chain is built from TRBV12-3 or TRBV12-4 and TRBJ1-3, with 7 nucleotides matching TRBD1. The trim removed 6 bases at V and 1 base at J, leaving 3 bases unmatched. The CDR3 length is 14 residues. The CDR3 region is CASRMTGSGNTIYF. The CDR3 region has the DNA TGTGCCAGCAGGATGACAGGGTCTGGAAACACCATATATTTT.

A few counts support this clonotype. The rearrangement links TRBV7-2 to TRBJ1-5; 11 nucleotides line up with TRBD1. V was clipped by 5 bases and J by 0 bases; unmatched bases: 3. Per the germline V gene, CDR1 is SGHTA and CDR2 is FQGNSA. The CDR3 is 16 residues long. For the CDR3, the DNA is TGTGCCAGCAGCCGGACAGGGGGCTATAGCAATCAGCCCCAGCATTTT. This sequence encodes CASSRTGGYSNQPQHF.

The chain's CDR3 is CASSLGGDGANVLTF. CDR3 coding DNA: TGTGCCAGCAGTTTAGGGGGGGATGGGGCCAACGTCCTGACTTTC. The V gene is TRBV12-3 or TRBV12-4, the J gene TRBJ2-6; perhaps TRBD2 as D (6 bases). The CDR3 has 15 amino acids. V was trimmed by 1 base and J by 3 bases, leaving 7 bases between them.

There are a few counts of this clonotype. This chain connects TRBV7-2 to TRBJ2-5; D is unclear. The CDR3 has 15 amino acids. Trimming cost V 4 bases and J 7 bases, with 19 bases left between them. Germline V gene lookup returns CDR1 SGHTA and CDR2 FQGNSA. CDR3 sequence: CASSSSGDHSGTQYF. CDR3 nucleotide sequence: TGTGCCAGCAGCTCCAGTGGCGACCATTCCGGGACCCAGTACTTC. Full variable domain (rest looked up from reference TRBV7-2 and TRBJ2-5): GAGVSQSPSNKVTEKGKDVELRCDPISGHTALYWYRQSLGQGLEFLIYFQGNSAPDKSGLPSDRFSAERTGGSVSTLTIQRTQQEDSAVYLCASSSSGDHSGTQYFGPGTRLLVL.

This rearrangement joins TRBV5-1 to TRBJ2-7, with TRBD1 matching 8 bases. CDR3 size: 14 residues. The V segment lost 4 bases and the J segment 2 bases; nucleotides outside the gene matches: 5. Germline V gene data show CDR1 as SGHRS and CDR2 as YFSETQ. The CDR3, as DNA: TGCGCCAGCAGCGACGGGACAGGACCCTACGAGCAGTACTTC. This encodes CASSDGTGPYEQYF. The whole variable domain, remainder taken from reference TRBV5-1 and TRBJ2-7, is KAGVTQTPRYLIKTRGQQVTLSCSPISGHRSVSWYQQTPGQGLQFLFEYFSETQRNKGNFPGRFSGRQFSNSRSEMNVSTLELGDSALYLCASSDGTGPYEQYFGPGTRLTVT.

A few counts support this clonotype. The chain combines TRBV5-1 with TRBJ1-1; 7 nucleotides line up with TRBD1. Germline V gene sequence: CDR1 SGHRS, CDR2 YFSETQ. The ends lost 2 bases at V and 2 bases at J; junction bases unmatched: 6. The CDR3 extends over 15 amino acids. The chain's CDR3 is CASSFLTGYNTEAFF. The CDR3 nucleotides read TGCGCCAGCAGCTTTCTGACAGGGTATAACACTGAAGCTTTCTTT.

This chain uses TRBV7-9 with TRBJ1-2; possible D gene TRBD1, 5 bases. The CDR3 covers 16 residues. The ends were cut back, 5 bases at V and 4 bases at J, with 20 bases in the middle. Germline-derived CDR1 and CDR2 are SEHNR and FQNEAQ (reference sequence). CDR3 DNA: TGTGCCAGCAGCCCTAAGTGGGGCGGGAGCTTCTATGGCTACACCTTC. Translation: CASSPKWGGSFYGYTF.

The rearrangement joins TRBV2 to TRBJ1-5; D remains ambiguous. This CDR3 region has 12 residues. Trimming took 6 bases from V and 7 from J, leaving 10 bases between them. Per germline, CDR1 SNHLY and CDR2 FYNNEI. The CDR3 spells CASSVQRQPQHF. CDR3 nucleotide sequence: TGTGCCAGCAGCGTCCAGAGGCAGCCCCAGCATTTT.

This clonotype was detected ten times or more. CDR3 sequence (DNA): TGCAGCGTTGCACCGGGTTGGGGGATGAACACTGAAGCTTTCTTT. Encoded protein: CSVAPGWGMNTEAFF. The chain links TRBV29-1 to TRBJ1-1; possible D gene TRBD1, 5 bases. The germline V and J ends were trimmed by 4 bases and 0 bases, with 15 bases remaining between them. Germline lookup yields CDR1 SQVTM and CDR2 ANQGSEA. The CDR3 totals 15 residues.

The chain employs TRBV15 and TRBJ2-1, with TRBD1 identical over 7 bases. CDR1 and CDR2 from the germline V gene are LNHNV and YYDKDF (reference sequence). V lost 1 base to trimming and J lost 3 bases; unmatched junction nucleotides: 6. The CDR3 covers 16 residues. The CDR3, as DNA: TGTGCCACCAGCAGAGCCGGGACAGTCGGCTACAATGAGCAGTTCTTC. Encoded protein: CATSRAGTVGYNEQFF.

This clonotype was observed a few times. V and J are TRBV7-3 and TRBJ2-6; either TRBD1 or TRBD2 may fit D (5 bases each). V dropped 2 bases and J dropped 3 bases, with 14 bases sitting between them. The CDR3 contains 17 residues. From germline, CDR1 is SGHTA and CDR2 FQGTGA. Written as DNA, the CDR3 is TGTGCCAGCAGCTTAGAGCCCGGGGCTAGTGGGGCCAACGTCCTGACTTTC. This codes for CASSLEPGASGANVLTF.

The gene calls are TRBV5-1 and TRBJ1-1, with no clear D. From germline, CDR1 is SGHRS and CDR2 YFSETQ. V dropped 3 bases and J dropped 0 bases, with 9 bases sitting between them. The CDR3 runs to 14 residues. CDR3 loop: CASSWEGLNTEAFF. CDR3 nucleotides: TGCGCCAGCAGCTGGGAAGGATTGAACACTGAAGCTTTCTTT.

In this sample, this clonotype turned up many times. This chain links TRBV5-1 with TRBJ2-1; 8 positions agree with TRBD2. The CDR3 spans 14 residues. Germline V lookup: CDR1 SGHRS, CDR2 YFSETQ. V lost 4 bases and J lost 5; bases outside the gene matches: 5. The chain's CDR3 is CASSPSGSNNEQFF. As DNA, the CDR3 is TGCGCCAGCAGCCCGAGCGGGAGCAACAATGAGCAGTTCTTC.